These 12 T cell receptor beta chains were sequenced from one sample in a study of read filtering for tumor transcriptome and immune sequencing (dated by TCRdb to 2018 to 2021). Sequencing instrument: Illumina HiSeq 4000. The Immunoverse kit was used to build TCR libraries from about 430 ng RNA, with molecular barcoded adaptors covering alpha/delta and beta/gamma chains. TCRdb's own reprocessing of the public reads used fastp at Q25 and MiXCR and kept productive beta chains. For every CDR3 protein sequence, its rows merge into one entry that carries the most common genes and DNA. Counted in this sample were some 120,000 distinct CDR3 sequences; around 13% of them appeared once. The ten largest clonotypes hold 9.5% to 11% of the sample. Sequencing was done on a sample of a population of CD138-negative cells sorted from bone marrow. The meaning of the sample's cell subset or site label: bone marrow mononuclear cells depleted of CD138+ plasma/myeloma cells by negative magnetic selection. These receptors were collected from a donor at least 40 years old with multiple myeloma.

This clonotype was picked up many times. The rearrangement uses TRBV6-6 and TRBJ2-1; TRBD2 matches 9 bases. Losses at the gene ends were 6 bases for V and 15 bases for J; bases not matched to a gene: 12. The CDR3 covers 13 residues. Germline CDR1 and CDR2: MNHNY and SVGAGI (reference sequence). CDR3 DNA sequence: TGTGCCAGCAGCCGAGGGGGGACTAGCTCACCGTTCTTC. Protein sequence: CASSRGGTSSPFF.

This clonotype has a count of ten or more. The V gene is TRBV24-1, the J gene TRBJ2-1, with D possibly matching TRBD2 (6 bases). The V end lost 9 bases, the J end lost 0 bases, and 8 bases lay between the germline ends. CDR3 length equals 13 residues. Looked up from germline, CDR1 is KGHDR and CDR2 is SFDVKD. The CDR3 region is CATQTSSYNEQFF. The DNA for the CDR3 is TGTGCCACCCAGACTAGCTCCTACAATGAGCAGTTCTTC.

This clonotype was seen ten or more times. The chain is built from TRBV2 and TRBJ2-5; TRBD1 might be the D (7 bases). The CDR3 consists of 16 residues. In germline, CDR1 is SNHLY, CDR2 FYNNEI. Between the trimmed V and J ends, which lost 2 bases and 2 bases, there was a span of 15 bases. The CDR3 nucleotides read TGTGCCAGCAGTGAAAGAGGCGGGACAGCACAAGAGACCCAGTACTTC. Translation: CASSERGGTAQETQYF.

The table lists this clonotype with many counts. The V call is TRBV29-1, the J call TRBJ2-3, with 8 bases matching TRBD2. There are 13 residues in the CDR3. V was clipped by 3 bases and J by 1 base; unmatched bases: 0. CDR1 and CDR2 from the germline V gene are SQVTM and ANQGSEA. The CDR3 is CSVETSGTDTQYF. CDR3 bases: TGCAGCGTTGAGACTAGCGGCACAGATACGCAGTATTTT.

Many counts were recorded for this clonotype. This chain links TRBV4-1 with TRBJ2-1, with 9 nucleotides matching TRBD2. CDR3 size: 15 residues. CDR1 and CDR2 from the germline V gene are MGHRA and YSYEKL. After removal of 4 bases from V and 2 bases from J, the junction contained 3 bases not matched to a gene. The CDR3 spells CASSRSSGTYNEQFF. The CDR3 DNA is TGCGCCAGCAGCCGTTCTAGCGGGACCTACAATGAGCAGTTCTTC.

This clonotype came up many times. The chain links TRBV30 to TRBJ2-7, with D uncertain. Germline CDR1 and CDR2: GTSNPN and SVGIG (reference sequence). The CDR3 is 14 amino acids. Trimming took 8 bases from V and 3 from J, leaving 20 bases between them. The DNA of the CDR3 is TGTGCCCGGTCAAGCTACCCGGCAATCTACGAGCAGTACTTC. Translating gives CARSSYPAIYEQYF.

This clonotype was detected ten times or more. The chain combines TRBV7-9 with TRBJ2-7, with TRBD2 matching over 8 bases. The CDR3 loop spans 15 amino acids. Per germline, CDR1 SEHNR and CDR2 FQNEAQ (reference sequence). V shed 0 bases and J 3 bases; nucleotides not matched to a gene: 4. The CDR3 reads CASSLAFSGNYEQYF. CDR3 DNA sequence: TGTGCCAGCAGCTTAGCATTTAGCGGGAACTACGAGCAGTACTTC. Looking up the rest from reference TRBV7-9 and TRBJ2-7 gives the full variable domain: DTGVSQNPRHKITKRGQNVTFRCDPISEHNRLYWYRQTLGQGPEFLTYFQNEAQLEKSRLLSDRFSAERPKGSFSTLEIQRTEQGDSAMYLCASSLAFSGNYEQYFGPGTRLTVT.

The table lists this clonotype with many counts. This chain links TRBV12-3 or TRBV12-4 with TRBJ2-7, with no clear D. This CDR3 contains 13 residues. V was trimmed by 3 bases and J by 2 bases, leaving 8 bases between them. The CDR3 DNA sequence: TGTGCCAGCAGTTTGACGGAAGCCTACGAGCAGTACTTC. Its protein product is CASSLTEAYEQYF.

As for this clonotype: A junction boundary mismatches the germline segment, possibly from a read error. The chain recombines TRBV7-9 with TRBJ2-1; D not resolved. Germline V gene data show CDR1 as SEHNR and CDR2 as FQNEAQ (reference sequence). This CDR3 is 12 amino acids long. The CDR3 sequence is CASCLLRDKQFF. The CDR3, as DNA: TGTGCCAGCTGCTTACTAAGGGATAAGCAGTTCTTC.

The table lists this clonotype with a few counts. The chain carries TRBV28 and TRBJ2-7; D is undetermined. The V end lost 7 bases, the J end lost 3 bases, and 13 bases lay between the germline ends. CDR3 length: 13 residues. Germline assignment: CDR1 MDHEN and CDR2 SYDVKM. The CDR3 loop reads CASTLDQYYEQYF. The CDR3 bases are TGTGCCAGCACCCTGGACCAGTACTACGAGCAGTACTTC. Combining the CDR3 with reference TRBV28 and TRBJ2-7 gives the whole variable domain DVKVTQSSRYLVKRTGEKVFLECVQDMDHENMFWYRQDPGLGLRLIYFSYDVKMKEKGDIPEGYSVSREKKERFSLILESASTNQTSMYLCASTLDQYYEQYFGPGTRLTVT.

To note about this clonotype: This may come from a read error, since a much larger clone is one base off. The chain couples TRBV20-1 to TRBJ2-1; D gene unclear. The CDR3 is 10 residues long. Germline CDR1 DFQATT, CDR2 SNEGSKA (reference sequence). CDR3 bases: TGCAGTGCTCTCCTCAATGAGCATTTCTTC. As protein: CSALLNEHFF.

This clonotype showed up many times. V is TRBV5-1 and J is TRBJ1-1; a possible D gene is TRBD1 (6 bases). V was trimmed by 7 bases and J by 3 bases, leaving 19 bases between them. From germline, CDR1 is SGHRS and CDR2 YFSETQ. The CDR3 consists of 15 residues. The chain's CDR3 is CASAMNPAGDTEAFF. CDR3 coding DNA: TGCGCCAGCGCAATGAATCCGGCAGGGGACACTGAAGCTTTCTTT.